The present T cell receptor (beta chain) was sequenced within a study of T cell changes during pregnancy in multiple sclerosis. Repertoires were generated with immunoSEQ multiplex PCR, while TCRdb's copy carries only in-frame clones and drops some. The table has 60,000 or so clones, 89% seen once; the top ten hold 2% to 3%. The CDR3 sequence is 14 residues long. Trimming removed 5 bases from V and 3 bases from J, with 13 bases in between. Germline V lookup: CDR1 SEHNR, CDR2 FQNEAQ (reference sequence). Specimen: peripheral blood, collected in the first trimester of pregnancy. This sequence joins TRBV7-9 and TRBJ1-2, with D perhaps matching TRBD1 (5 bases). The TCR originated in a female donor with multiple sclerosis, enrolled in a pregnancy study. Here the CDR3 DNA reads TGTGCCAGCAGCCTTCCGACAGACTACTATGGCTACACCTTC. It codes for CASSLPTDYYGYTF.